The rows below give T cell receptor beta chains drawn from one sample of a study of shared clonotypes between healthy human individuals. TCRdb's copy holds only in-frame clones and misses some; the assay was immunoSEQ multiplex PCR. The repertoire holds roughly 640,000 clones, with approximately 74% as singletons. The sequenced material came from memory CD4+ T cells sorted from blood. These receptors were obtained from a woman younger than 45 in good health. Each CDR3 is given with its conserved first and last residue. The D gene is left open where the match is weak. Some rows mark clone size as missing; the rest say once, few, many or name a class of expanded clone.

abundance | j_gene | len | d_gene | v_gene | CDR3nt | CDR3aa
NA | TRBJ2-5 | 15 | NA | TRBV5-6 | TGTGCCAGCAGCACCTTTGTTCCGGGCGAAGAGACCCAGTACTTC | CASSTFVPGEETQYF
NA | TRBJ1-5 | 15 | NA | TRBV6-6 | TGTGCCAGCAGTTACTCGGGGGGGCGCGGGCAGCCCCAGCATTTT | CASSYSGGRGQPQHF
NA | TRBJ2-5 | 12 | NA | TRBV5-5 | TGTGCCAGCAGCTTAAGGAGGGAGACCCAGTACTTC | CASSLRRETQYF
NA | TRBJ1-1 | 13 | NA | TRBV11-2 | TGTGCCAGCAGCAATCTAGCCGGAACTGAAGCTTTCTTT | CASSNLAGTEAFF
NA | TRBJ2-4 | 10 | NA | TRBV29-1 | TGCAGCGTTGCAGAAAACATTCAGTACTTC | CSVAENIQYF
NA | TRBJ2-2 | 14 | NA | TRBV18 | TGTGCCAGCTCACCTGTGGTGAACACCGGGGAGCTGTTTTTT | CASSPVVNTGELFF
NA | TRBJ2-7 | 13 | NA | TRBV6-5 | TGTGCCAGCAGTTACCGAGAGAGCTACGAGCAGTACTTC | CASSYRESYEQYF
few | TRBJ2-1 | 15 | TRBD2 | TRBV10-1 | TGCGCCAGCAGCGCCCGGACTAGCGGATACAATGAGCAGTTCTTC | CASSARTSGYNEQFF
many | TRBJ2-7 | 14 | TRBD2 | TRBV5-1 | TGCGCCAGCACTATAGCGGGAGAGGGCAACGAGCAGTACTTC | CASTIAGEGNEQYF
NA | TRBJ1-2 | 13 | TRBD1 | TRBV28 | TGTGCCAGCAGTTCCCAGGGGGCGCTTGGCTACACCTTC | CASSSQGALGYTF
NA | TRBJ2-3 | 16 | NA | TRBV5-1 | TGCGCCAGCAACCCCGGGATTTCCACTAGCACAGATACGCAGTATTTT | CASNPGISTSTDTQYF
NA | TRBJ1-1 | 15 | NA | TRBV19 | TGTGCCAGTACCTCCCCTGGGGCCACGAACACTGAAGCTTTCTTT | CASTSPGATNTEAFF
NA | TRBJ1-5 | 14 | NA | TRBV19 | TGTGCCAGTAGACCTGGGGGTTTCCTACAGCCCCAGCATTTT | CASRPGGFLQPQHF
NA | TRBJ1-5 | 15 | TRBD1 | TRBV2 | TGTGCCAGCAGTGAGAGCCGACAGGGGTATCAGCCCCAGCATTTT | CASSESRQGYQPQHF
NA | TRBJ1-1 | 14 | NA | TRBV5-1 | TGCGCCAGCAGCTTGGAGGCGAGGGGTGATGAAGCTTTCTTT | CASSLEARGDEAFF
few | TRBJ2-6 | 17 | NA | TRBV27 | TGTGCCAGCAGTTTTAGGGACGGCCGCTCTGGGGCCAACGTCCTGACTTTC | CASSFRDGRSGANVLTF
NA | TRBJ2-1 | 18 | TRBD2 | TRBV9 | TGTGCCAGCAGCCCCAGTGCAGGGCGGACTAGCGGGTCTGGAGAGCAGTTCTTC | CASSPSAGRTSGSGEQFF
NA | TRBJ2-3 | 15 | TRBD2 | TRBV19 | TGTGCCAGTAGAAAGCGGGAGGGCGGCACAGATACGCAGTATTTT | CASRKREGGTDTQYF
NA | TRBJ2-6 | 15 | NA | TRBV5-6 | TGTGCCAGCAGCTTACAGGGAACTGGGGCCAACGTCCTGACTTTC | CASSLQGTGANVLTF
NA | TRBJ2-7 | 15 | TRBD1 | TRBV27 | TGTGCCAGCAGTCCGGACAGGGCGAACTCCTACGAGCAGTACTTC | CASSPDRANSYEQYF
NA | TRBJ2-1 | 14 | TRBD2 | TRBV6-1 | TGTGCCAGCAGTGAAAGGCTAGCGGACAATGAGCAGTTCTTC | CASSERLADNEQFF
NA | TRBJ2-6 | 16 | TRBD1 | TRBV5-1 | TGCGCCAGCAGCCCACTGACAGGGGCAGGGGCCAACGTCCTGACTTTC | CASSPLTGAGANVLTF
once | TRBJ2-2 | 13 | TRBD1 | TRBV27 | TGTGCCAGCAGTTTATACCGGACAGGGTGGCTGTTTTTT | CASSLYRTGWLFF
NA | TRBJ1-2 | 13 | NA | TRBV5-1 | TGCGCCAGCAGCTTGGCCCAGGGTGCTGGCTACACCTTC | CASSLAQGAGYTF
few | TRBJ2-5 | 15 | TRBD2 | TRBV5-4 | TGTGCCAGCAGCTCGGGACTAGCGACACAAGAGACCCAGTACTTC | CASSSGLATQETQYF
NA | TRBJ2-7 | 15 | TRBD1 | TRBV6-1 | TGTGCCAGCACCCTGGGGGGACAGGGTAGGTACGAGCAGTACTTC | CASTLGGQGRYEQYF
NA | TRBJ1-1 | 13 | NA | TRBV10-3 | TGTGCCACATCCGGACAGACCCGCGGGGTAGCTTTCTTT | CATSGQTRGVAFF
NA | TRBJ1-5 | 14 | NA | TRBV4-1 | TGCGCCAGCAGCCCCATGACAGAGAGTCAGCCCCAGCATTTT | CASSPMTESQPQHF
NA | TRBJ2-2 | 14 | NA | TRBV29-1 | TGCAGCGCCCTGTCACCTGCCGACACCGGGGAGCTGTTTTTT | CSALSPADTGELFF
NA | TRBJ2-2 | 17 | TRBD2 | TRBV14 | TGTGCCAGCAGCCAAGAGAAGACTAGCGGGAGGACCGGGGAGCTGTTTTTT | CASSQEKTSGRTGELFF
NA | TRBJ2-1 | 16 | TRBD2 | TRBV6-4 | TGTGCCAGCAGTGAGTCGGTTCTAGCGGGAGCGTCTGAGCAGTTCTTC | CASSESVLAGASEQFF
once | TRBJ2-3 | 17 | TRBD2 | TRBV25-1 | TGTGCCAGCAGTGAATGGAGTAGCGGGAGCACACCAGATACGCAGTATTTT | CASSEWSSGSTPDTQYF
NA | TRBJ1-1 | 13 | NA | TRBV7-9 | TGTGCCAGCAGCTTCAACGGGGACACTGAAGCTTTCTTT | CASSFNGDTEAFF
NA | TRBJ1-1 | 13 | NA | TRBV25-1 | TGTGCCAGCAGTGAATTAGGACACGGCGGGGCTTTCTTT | CASSELGHGGAFF
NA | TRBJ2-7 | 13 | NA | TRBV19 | TGTGCCAGTAGTATTCGAACCAGCTACGAGCAGTACTTC | CASSIRTSYEQYF
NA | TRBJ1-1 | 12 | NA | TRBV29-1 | TGCAGTTACCAGGGGCTAGGGACTGAAGCTTTCTTT | CSYQGLGTEAFF
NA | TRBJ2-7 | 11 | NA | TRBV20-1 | TGCAGTGCTAAACCCTCCTACGAGCAGTACTTC | CSAKPSYEQYF
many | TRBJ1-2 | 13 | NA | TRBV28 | TGTGCCAGCAGCTCTAATCGGGCTTATGGCTACACCTTC | CASSSNRAYGYTF
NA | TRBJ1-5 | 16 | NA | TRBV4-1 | TGCGCCAGCAGCCCTTCCTATCGACGGAGTAATCAGCCCCAGCATTTT | CASSPSYRRSNQPQHF
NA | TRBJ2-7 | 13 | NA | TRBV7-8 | TGTGCCAGCAGCTTAGGTAGGGACTACGAGCAGTACTTC | CASSLGRDYEQYF
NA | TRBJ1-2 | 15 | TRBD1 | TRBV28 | TGTGCCAGCAGCGCCGGGACAGGGCTTAACTATGGCTACACCTTC | CASSAGTGLNYGYTF
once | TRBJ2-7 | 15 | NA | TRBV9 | TGTGCCAGCAGCGAGGATCAAGGAGTAAGATACGAGCAGTACTTC | CASSEDQGVRYEQYF
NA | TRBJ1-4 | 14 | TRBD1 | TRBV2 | TGTGCCAGCAGTCAGGGGGCTGGGAATGAAAAACTGTTTTTT | CASSQGAGNEKLFF
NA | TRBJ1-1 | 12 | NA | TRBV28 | TGTGCCAGCAACGACGGGAGGAGTGAAGCTTTCTTT | CASNDGRSEAFF
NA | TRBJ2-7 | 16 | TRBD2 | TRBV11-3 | TGTGCCAGCAGCTTAGAAGCGGGAGATATAAGGGGTGAGCAGTACTTC | CASSLEAGDIRGEQYF